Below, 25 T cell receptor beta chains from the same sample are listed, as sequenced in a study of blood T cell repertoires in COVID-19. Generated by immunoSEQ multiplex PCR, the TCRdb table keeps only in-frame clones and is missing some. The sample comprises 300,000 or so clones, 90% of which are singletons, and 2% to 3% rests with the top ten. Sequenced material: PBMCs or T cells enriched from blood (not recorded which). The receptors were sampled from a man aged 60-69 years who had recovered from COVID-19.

The CDR3 reads CASSASGSTDTQYF. In DNA form, the CDR3 reads TGTGCCAGCAGCGCCAGTGGCAGCACAGATACGCAGTATTTT. The chain couples TRBV9 to TRBJ2-3; no firm D call. V gave up 3 bases and J gave up 0 bases, with 8 bases separating them. The CDR3 spans 14 residues. Germline lookup yields CDR1 SGDLS and CDR2 YYNGEE.

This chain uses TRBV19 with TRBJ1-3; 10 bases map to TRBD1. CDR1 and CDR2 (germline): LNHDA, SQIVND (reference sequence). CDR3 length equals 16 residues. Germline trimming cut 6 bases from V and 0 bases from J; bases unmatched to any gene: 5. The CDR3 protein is CASSPGDRGSGNTIYF. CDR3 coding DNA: TGTGCCAGTAGCCCCGGGGACAGGGGCTCTGGAAACACCATATATTTT. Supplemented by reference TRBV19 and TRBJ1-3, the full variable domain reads DGGITQSPKYLFRKEGQNVTLSCEQNLNHDAMYWYRQDPGQGLRLIYYSQIVNDFQKGDIAEGYSVSREKKESFPLTVTSAQKNPTAFYLCASSPGDRGSGNTIYFGEGSWLTVV.

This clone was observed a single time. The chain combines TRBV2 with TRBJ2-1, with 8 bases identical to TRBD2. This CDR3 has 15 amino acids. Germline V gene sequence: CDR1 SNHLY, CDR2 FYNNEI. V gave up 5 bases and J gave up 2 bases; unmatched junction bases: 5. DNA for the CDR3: TGTGCCAGCAGTCCGGGGGGGGCTACCTACAATGAGCAGTTCTTC. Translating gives CASSPGGATYNEQFF.

The CDR3 sequence: CASRENPGELLRQPQHF. The CDR3 DNA is TGTGCCAGCAGAGAAAACCCAGGGGAGTTGCTTCGTCAGCCCCAGCATTTT. The chain has TRBV28 and TRBJ1-5, with D maybe TRBD1 (6 bases). V gave up 6 bases and J gave up 6 bases, with 24 bases separating them. This CDR3 spans 17 amino acids. CDR1 is MDHEN and CDR2 is SYDVKM in the germline V gene.

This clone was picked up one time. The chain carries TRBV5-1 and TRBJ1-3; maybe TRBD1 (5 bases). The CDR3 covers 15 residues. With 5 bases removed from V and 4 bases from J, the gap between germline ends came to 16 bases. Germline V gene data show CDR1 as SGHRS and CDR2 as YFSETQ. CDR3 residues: CASSPTQGTGNTIYF. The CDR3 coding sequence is TGCGCCAGCAGTCCTACTCAGGGTACGGGAAACACCATATATTTT.

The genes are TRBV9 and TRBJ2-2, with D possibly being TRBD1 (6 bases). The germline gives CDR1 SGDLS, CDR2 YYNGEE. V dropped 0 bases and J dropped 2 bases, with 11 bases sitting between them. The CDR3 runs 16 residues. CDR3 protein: CASSVVEQGNTGELFF. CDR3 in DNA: TGTGCCAGCAGCGTAGTAGAACAGGGTAACACCGGGGAGCTGTTTTTT. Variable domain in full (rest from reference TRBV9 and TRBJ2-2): DSGVTQTPKHLITATGQRVTLRCSPRSGDLSVYWYQQSLDQGLQFLIQYYNGEERAKGNILERFSAQQFPDLHSELNLSSLELGDSALYFCASSVVEQGNTGELFFGEGSRLTVL.

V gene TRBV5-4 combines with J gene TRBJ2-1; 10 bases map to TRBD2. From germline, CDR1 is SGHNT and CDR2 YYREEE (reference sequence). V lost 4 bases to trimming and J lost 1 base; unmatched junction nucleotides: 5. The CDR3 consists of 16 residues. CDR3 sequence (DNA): TGTGCCAGCAGCCCCAGCGGGGGGGCTTCCTACAATGAGCAGTTCTTC. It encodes CASSPSGGASYNEQFF.

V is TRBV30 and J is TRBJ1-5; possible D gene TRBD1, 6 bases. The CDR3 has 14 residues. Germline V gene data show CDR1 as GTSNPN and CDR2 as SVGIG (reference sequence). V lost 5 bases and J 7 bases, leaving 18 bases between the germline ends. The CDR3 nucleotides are TGTGCCTGGGGTAGGGGGTTTCAGCAGCAGCCCCAGCATTTT. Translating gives CAWGRGFQQQPQHF.

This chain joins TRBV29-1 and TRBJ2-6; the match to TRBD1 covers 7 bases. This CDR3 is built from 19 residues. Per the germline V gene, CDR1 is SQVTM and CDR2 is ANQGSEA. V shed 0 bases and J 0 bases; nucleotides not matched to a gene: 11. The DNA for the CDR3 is TGCAGCGTTGAAGACCCCTTGGGACAGTCCTACTCTGGGGCCAACGTCCTGACTTTC. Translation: CSVEDPLGQSYSGANVLTF.

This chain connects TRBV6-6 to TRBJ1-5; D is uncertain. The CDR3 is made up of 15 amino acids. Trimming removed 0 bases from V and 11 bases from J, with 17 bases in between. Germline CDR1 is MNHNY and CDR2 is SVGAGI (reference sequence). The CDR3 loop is CASSYSFDPPGSQHF. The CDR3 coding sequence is TGTGCCAGCAGTTACTCTTTCGACCCACCGGGGTCCCAGCATTTT.

The DNA for the CDR3 is TGTGCCAGCAGTGCCAACAGGGTCGGAGAGACCCAGTACTTC. As protein: CASSANRVGETQYF. The genes are TRBV27 and TRBJ2-5; D is possibly TRBD1 (6 bases). This CDR3 is 14 amino acids long. The V end lost 5 bases, the J end lost 4 bases, and 14 bases lay between the germline ends. Germline-derived CDR1 and CDR2 are MNHEY and SMNVEV (reference sequence).

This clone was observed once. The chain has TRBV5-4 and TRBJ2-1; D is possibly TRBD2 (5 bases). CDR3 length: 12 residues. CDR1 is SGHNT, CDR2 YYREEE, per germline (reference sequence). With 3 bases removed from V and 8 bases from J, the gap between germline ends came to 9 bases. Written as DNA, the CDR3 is TGTGCCAGCAGCTCCGGACTTTATGAGCAGTTCTTC. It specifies CASSSGLYEQFF.

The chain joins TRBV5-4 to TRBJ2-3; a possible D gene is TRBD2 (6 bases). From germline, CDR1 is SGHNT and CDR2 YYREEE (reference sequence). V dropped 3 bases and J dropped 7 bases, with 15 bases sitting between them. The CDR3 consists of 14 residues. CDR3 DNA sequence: TGTGCCAGCAGCTACCGGGACTTCGGTTATACGCAGTATTTT. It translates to CASSYRDFGYTQYF.

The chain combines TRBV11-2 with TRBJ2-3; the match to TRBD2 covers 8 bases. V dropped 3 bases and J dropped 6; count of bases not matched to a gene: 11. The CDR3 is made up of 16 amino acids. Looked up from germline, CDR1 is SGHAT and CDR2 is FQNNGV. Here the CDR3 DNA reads TGTGCCAGCAGCTTGACTGAAGCGGGAGAGTGGGATACGCAGTATTTT. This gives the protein CASSLTEAGEWDTQYF.

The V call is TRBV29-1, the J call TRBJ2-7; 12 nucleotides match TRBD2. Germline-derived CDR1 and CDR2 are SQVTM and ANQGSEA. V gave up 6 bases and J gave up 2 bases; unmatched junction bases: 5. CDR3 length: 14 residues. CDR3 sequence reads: CSVLGLAGTYEQYF. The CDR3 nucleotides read TGCAGCGTCTTAGGACTAGCGGGGACCTACGAGCAGTACTTC.

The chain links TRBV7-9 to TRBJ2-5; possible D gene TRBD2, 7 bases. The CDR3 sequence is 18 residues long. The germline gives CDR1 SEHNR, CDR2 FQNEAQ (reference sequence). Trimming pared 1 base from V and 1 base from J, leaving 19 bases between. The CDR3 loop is CASSLVGGVRVPQETQYF. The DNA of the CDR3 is TGTGCCAGCAGCTTAGTAGGGGGGGTGCGGGTCCCCCAAGAGACCCAGTACTTC.

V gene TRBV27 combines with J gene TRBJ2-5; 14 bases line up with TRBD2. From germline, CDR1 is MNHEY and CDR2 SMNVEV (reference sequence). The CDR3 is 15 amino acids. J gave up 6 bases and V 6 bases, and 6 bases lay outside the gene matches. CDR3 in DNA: TGTGCCAGCAGATCTAGGACTAGCGGGGGGCAGACCCAGTACTTC. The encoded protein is CASRSRTSGGQTQYF.

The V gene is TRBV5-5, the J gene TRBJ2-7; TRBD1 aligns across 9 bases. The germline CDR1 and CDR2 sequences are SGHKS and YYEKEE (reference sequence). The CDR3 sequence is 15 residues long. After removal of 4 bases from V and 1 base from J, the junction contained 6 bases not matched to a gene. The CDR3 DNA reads TGTGCCAGCAGCCCTTGGGACAGGGCTTCCTACGAGCAGTACTTC. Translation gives CASSPWDRASYEQYF.

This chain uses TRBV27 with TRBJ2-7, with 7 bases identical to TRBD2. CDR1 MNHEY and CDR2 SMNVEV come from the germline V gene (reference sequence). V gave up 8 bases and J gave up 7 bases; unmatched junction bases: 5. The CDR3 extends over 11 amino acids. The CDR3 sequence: CASGSGGEQYF. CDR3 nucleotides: TGTGCCAGCGGGTCGGGGGGTGAGCAGTACTTC.

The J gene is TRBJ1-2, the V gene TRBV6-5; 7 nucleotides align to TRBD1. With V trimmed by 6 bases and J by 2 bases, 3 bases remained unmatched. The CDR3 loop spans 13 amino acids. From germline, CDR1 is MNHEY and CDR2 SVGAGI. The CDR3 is CASRQGVNYGYTF. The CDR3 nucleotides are TGTGCCAGCAGGCAGGGGGTCAACTATGGCTACACCTTC.

The CDR3 is CASKAEQGAGYGYTF. The CDR3 coding sequence is TGTGCCAGCAAAGCGGAACAGGGGGCAGGCTATGGCTACACCTTC. This rearrangement joins TRBV6-5 to TRBJ1-2, with TRBD1 identical over 9 bases. After removal of 7 bases from V and 4 bases from J, the junction contained 10 bases not matched to a gene. Germline V lookup: CDR1 MNHEY, CDR2 SVGAGI. This CDR3 spans 15 amino acids.

The CDR3 spells CASSQGAQLGNTIYF. The CDR3 DNA reads TGTGCCAGCAGCCAGGGGGCACAGTTGGGAAACACCATATATTTT. This chain connects TRBV3-1 (or the pseudogene TRBV3-2) to TRBJ1-3; possibly TRBD1 for D (6 bases). CDR1 is LGHDT and CDR2 is YNNKEL in the germline V gene (reference sequence). The V end lost 3 bases, the J end lost 4 bases, and 13 bases lay between the germline ends. This CDR3 region has 15 residues.

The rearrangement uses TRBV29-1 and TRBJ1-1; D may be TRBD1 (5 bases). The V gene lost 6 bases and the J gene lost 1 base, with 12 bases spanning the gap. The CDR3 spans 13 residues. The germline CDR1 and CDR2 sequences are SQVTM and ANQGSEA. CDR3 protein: CSVRETANTEAFF. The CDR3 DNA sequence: TGCAGCGTCCGTGAGACAGCGAACACTGAAGCTTTCTTT.

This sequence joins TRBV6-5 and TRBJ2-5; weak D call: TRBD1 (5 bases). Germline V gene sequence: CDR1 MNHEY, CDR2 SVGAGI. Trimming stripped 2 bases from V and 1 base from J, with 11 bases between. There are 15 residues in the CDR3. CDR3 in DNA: TGTGCCAGCAGTTACCGACAGCCAGCCCAAGAGACCCAGTACTTC. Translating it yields CASSYRQPAQETQYF.

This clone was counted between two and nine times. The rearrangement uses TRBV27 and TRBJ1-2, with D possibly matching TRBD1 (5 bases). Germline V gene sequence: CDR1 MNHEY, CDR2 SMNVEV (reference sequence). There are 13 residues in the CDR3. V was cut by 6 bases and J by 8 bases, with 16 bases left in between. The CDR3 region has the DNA TGTGCCAGCAGCGGGGGATTACGGTGGGGCTACACCTTC. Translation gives CASSGGLRWGYTF.